This entry lists 14 T cell receptor beta chains sequenced from one sample in a study of CD8 T cells in ankylosing spondylitis. These TCRs are of unknown antigen specificity. TCRdb recomputed calls from the 5' RACE reads with MiXCR, one row per CDR3 protein. The table shows some 85,000 distinct CDR3 sequences, with roughly 8.8% occurring only once. Whole-study findings and limits: A motif in TCR beta, a set of about 8 highly homologous variants, appeared characteristic of ankylosing spondylitis blood.

The sample taken for sequencing was blood, either unsorted or a sorted T cell fraction (not recorded which). These receptor sequences come from a male donor with ankylosing spondylitis.

This clonotype was detected many times. The chain combines TRBV7-3 with TRBJ2-1; tentatively, D is TRBD1 (7 bases). The CDR3 runs 21 residues. Germline values: CDR1 SGHTA, CDR2 FQGTGA. The germline V and J ends were trimmed by 6 bases and 0 bases, with 30 bases remaining between them. The CDR3 loop is CASRSNRDSFSSGHSYNEQFF. As DNA, the CDR3 is TGTGCCAGCAGGTCTAACCGGGACAGCTTCTCCAGCGGGCACTCCTACAATGAGCAGTTCTTC.

Of note for this clonotype: A single base separates this from a much larger clone, so it may be a read error. The gene calls are TRBV6-5 and TRBJ2-1; D might be TRBD1 (5 bases). Germline V gene lookup returns CDR1 MNHEY and CDR2 SVGAGI. V was cut by 2 bases and J by 15 bases, with 17 bases left in between. There are 13 residues in the CDR3. In nucleotides, the CDR3 is TGTGCCAGCAGTTACGGTAGGGTTGGGGCGATGTTCTTC. As protein: CASSYGRVGAMFF.

This clonotype appeared a few times. A read error may produce the germline difference seen at one junction end. This sequence joins TRBV29-1 and TRBJ1-1; D might be TRBD1 (6 bases). Germline V gene data show CDR1 as SQVTM and CDR2 as ANQGSEA. The CDR3 totals 14 residues. CDR3 region: CSVEGGFSNTEAFF. The CDR3 DNA follows: TGCAGCGTAGAAGGGGGGTTCTCGAACACTGAAGCTTTCTTT.

This clonotype was picked up a small number of times. The chain couples TRBV12-3 or TRBV12-4 to TRBJ2-3, with D uncertain. The V and J ends lost 1 base and 2 bases respectively, with 7 bases between them. The CDR3 is 14 residues long. CDR3 DNA: TGTGCCAGCAGTTTAGTCCACTTCACAGATACGCAGTATTTT. Amino acid sequence: CASSLVHFTDTQYF.

The chain links TRBV7-6 to TRBJ2-2; 7 nucleotides agree with TRBD2. The CDR3 extends over 15 amino acids. Germline CDR1 SGHVS, CDR2 FNYEAQ. J lost 4 bases, V lost 6 bases, and 8 bases had no gene match. The DNA of the CDR3 is TGTGCCAGCAGTCCCGAACTAGCGCCCACCGGGGAGCTGTTTTTT. Translated, it gives CASSPELAPTGELFF.

This clonotype was counted a few times. This chain joins TRBV7-9 and TRBJ2-5; the match to TRBD2 covers 10 bases. Trimming cost V 3 bases and J 5 bases; bases outside gene matches: 6. The CDR3 has 15 amino acids. Germline CDR1 SEHNR, CDR2 FQNEAQ (reference sequence). The CDR3 bases are TGTGCCAGCAGCTTGGGAGCTAGCGGGAGCGAGACCCAGTACTTC. As protein: CASSLGASGSETQYF.

This clonotype was observed at least ten times. This chain links TRBV5-5 with TRBJ2-7; TRBD2 matches 11 bases. Germline lookup yields CDR1 SGHKS and CDR2 YYEKEE (reference sequence). The CDR3 is made up of 17 amino acids. V shed 2 bases and J 4 bases; nucleotides not matched to a gene: 11. Here the CDR3 reads CASSLGLAGAGTYEQYF. The DNA of the CDR3 is TGTGCCAGCAGCTTAGGACTAGCGGGCGCCGGGACTTACGAGCAGTACTTC.

This clonotype is termed large. The chain has TRBV29-1 and TRBJ2-7; 7 bases are shared with TRBD2. The CDR3 is 12 residues long. Germline-derived CDR1 and CDR2 are SQVTM and ANQGSEA. V shed 4 bases, J shed 6 bases, and the junction held 6 bases outside the gene matches. The CDR3: CSVAGEGREQYF. CDR3 in DNA: TGCAGCGTTGCGGGGGAGGGGCGCGAGCAGTACTTC.

This clonotype came up many times. The rearrangement joins TRBV20-1 to TRBJ2-1; tentative D call: TRBD2 (6 bases). Germline loops: CDR1 DFQATT, CDR2 SNEGSKA (reference sequence). This CDR3 has 13 amino acids. The CDR3 DNA reads TGCAGGGCGACTAGGAGCTCCTACAATGAGCAGTTCTTC. This codes for CRATRSSYNEQFF.

Comment on this clonotype: One end of the junction is discordant with germline, which a read error may explain. This rearrangement joins TRBV27 to TRBJ2-7, with 8 bases matching TRBD1. From germline, CDR1 is MNHEY and CDR2 SMNVEV (reference sequence). The CDR3 is made up of 14 amino acids. This CDR3 reads CASSVGTGTYDQYF. CDR3 bases: TGTGCCAGCAGCGTAGGGACAGGCACCTACGACCAGTACTTC.

This clonotype was observed at least ten times. The chain joins TRBV7-8 to TRBJ1-2; D not resolved. The CDR3 loop spans 14 amino acids. V shed 4 bases and J shed 0 bases, with 9 bases lying between them. Germline V gives CDR1 SGHVS, CDR2 FQNEAQ. The CDR3 spells CASSSVGANYGYTF. The CDR3 nucleotides are TGTGCCAGCAGCTCCGTTGGAGCTAACTATGGCTACACCTTC.

V usage is TRBV5-6 and J usage is TRBJ2-1; possible D gene TRBD1, 6 bases. The CDR3 runs to 17 residues. The ends were cut back, 4 bases at V and 3 bases at J, with 20 bases in the middle. CDR1 is SGHDT and CDR2 is YYEEEE in the germline V gene. The CDR3 DNA reads TGTGCCAGCAGCGGCAGGGGTTACGGACCTCACTACAATGAGCAGTTCTTC. Residues: CASSGRGYGPHYNEQFF.

The table lists this clonotype with a few counts. The chain uses TRBV7-2 and TRBJ1-3; D is undetermined. In germline, CDR1 is SGHTA, CDR2 FQGNSA. CDR3 length equals 15 residues. The ends were cut back, 5 bases at V and 0 bases at J, with 11 bases in the middle. The CDR3, as DNA: TGTGCCAGCAGCCTGAGACTGAACTCTGGAAACACCATATATTTT. Protein sequence: CASSLRLNSGNTIYF.

The chain is built from TRBV11-2 and TRBJ1-1; 10 positions match TRBD1. The CDR3 consists of 15 residues. Germline V gene sequence: CDR1 SGHAT, CDR2 FQNNGV. J gave up 2 bases and V 6 bases, and 6 bases lay outside the gene matches. For the CDR3, the DNA is TGTGCCAGCAGGTCGACAGGGGGCTCCAACACTGAAGCTTTCTTT. Its translation: CASRSTGGSNTEAFF. Using reference TRBV11-2 and TRBJ1-1 for the parts outside the CDR3, the full variable domain is EAGVAQSPRYKIIEKRQSVAFWCNPISGHATLYWYQQILGQGPKLLIQFQNNGVVDDSQLPKDRFSAERLKGVDSTLKIQPAKLEDSAVYLCASRSTGGSNTEAFFGQGTRLTVV.